What follows are 2 T cell receptor beta chains derived from one specimen sequenced in a study of CD8 T cells in ankylosing spondylitis. Via MiXCR, TCRdb re-called the 5' RACE reads, giving one row per CDR3 protein. Among approximately 340,000 distinct CDR3 sequences listed, 14% to 15% were seen once. Specimen: blood, either unsorted or a sorted T cell fraction (not recorded which). These receptors all stem from a male donor with ankylosing spondylitis or in good health (not recorded which).

There are many counts of this clonotype. V and J are TRBV6-1 and TRBJ2-2; D is possibly TRBD1 or TRBD2 (6 bases each). The CDR3 sequence is 14 residues long. Germline CDR1 and CDR2: MNHNS and SASEGT. Trimming stripped 6 bases from V and 6 bases from J, with 14 bases between. The CDR3 DNA follows: TGTGCCAGCAGAACACCGGGGGCCCCCGGGGAGCTGTTTTTT. It is translated as CASRTPGAPGELFF.

This clonotype has only a few counts. The CDR3 loop reads CAISEKEVGYEQYF. The DNA of the CDR3 is TGTGCCATCAGTGAAAAGGAAGTTGGCTACGAGCAGTACTTC. The chain combines TRBV10-3 with TRBJ2-7, with no clear D. Trimming removed 3 bases from V and 3 bases from J, with 12 bases in between. CDR3 length: 14 amino acids. The germline CDR1 and CDR2 sequences are ENHRY and SYGVKD.